A selection of T cell receptor beta chains follows, all from one sample in a study of control samples from healthy donors and cancer patients. Repertoires were generated with immunoSEQ multiplex PCR, while TCRdb's copy carries only in-frame clones and drops some. The sample lists over 150,000 clones, approximately 96% occurring once. Specimen: blood. The receptors here all came from a young woman in good health. The CDR3 runs from the conserved cysteine through the conserved F or W. D genes are given only for firm matches. Clone size is stated in some rows and not others, as once, few, many or a class when expanded.

v_call	j_call	clone_size	d_call	cdr3_aa	cdr3_nt
TRBV5-5	TRBJ2-3	NA	NA	CASSLAGRGLTDTQYF	TGTGCCAGCAGCTTGGCCGGGAGGGGGCTAACAGATACGCAGTATTTT
TRBV5-4	TRBJ2-2	once	NA	CASSGRGAGTGELFF	TGTGCCAGCAGTGGTCGGGGGGCAGGCACCGGGGAGCTGTTTTTT
TRBV14	TRBJ1-1	NA	NA	CASSRMMNTEAFF	TGTGCCAGCAGCCGCATGATGAACACTGAAGCTTTCTTT
TRBV30	TRBJ1-1	NA	NA	CAWAERGWTEAFF	TGTGCCTGGGCGGAAAGGGGATGGACTGAAGCTTTCTTT
TRBV20-1	TRBJ2-3	NA	NA	CSARGTDTQYF	TGCAGTGCTAGGGGCACAGATACGCAGTATTTT
TRBV7-2	TRBJ2-1	NA	NA	CASSPGTQSSYNEQFF	TGTGCCAGCAGCCCCGGGACGCAAAGCTCCTACAATGAGCAGTTCTTC
TRBV5-1	TRBJ1-4	NA	TRBD1	CASSLGPGGEKLFF	TGCGCCAGCAGCTTGGGACCAGGGGGCGAAAAACTGTTTTTT
TRBV6-6	TRBJ1-3	NA	NA	CASSYGASGNTIYF	TGTGCCAGCAGTTACGGGGCGTCTGGAAACACCATATATTTT
TRBV6-5	TRBJ1-5	NA	NA	CASSYGIADQPQHF	TGTGCCAGCAGTTACGGAATTGCAGATCAGCCCCAGCATTTT
TRBV11-2	TRBJ2-1	NA	TRBD1	CASRRPGQNNEQFF	TGTGCCAGCAGACGTCCGGGACAGAACAATGAGCAGTTCTTC
TRBV19	TRBJ2-5	NA	NA	CASKRYGSVGETQYF	TGTGCCAGTAAGAGGTATGGGAGCGTAGGAGAGACCCAGTACTTC
TRBV11-1	TRBJ2-1	NA	TRBD2	CASSSGLAGHNEQFF	TGTGCCAGCAGCTCCGGACTAGCGGGTCACAATGAGCAGTTCTTC
TRBV3-1/TRBV3-2	TRBJ1-1	NA	NA	CASSQVAGARGNEAFF	TGTGCCAGCAGCCAAGTTGCAGGAGCGAGGGGAAACGAAGCTTTCTTT
TRBV11-3	TRBJ2-1	NA	NA	CASSLNLVDEQFF	TGTGCCAGCAGCTTAAATTTGGTGGATGAGCAGTTCTTC
TRBV28	TRBJ2-3	NA	NA	CASARPGTDTQYF	TGTGCCAGCGCCAGGCCCGGCACAGATACGCAGTATTTT
TRBV5-4	TRBJ2-1	NA	NA	CASSLQGYEQFF	TGTGCCAGCAGCTTACAGGGTTATGAGCAGTTCTTC
TRBV19	TRBJ1-4	NA	NA	CASSRDATNEKLFF	TGTGCCAGTAGTCGCGACGCAACTAATGAAAAACTGTTTTTT